Relative to its sample, the clone carrying this TCR beta chain is medium-sized. Its antigen remains unknown. Authors' methods: Clinicopathological groups differed in CDR3, with these differences serving to build a distant-metastasis classifier for papillary thyroid cancer. Using MiXCR, TCRdb re-called clones from the PCR reads. The V and J calls were determined by TCRdb, not by the authors. This table holds about 5,000 clones, about 29% found once. This specimen belongs to a study of metastatic and nonmetastatic thyroid tumors. About the research overall: From malignant and benign thyroid patients, repertoires in blood and in tumor or nodule tissue were compared.

Germline V lookup: CDR1 GTSNPN, CDR2 SVGIG (reference sequence). V lost 0 bases to trimming and J lost 6 bases, with 12 bases between them. This CDR3 is 14 amino acids long. The study's findings and limits: Relative to benign nodules, malignant thyroid tumors were reportedly characterized by significantly elevated TCR beta diversity in blood and tumor.

All patients were untreated before thyroid surgery. The sample comprised adjacent normal tissue. The chain couples TRBV30 to TRBJ2-1; perhaps D is TRBD1 or TRBD2 (6 bases each). The TCR comes from a female donor with papillary thyroid cancer or a benign thyroid nodule (not recorded which). Some clones in this sample may be carry-over from other donors' samples. Here the CDR3 DNA reads TGTGCCTGGAGTGTCTCGGGGGCGAGCAATGAGCAGTTCTTC. Amino acids: CAWSVSGASNEQFF.